This TCR beta chain was retrieved from a study of CD8 T cells in Susac syndrome. Trimming cost V 6 bases and J 10 bases; bases outside gene matches: 8. Germline lookup yields CDR1 SGHAT and CDR2 FQDESV (reference sequence). The CDR3 is 14 amino acids. RNA amounts of 0.5 to 1 ug underwent reverse transcription with random hexamers. One entry per CDR3 protein, called by TCRdb with MiXCR from the immunoSEQ multiplex PCR reads. The table records hundreds of thousands of distinct CDR3 sequences, 95% of them present only once. Sequencing used CD4+ T cells from PBMCs. The sequence was collected from a human donor with multiple sclerosis. V gene TRBV11-1 combines with J gene TRBJ2-1, with 11 bases aligning to TRBD2. CDR3 in DNA: TGTGCCAGCAGTCCTAGCGGGGGGATTTTCGAGCAGTTCTTC. This translates into CASSPSGGIFEQFF.